These 23 T cell receptor beta chains were all obtained from the same sample, sequenced in a study of regulatory T cells in long-lasting Graves disease. As for time point: newly diagnosed GD, antithyroid drugs for less than 3 months. Extracted RNA from PBMCs served as the source of the TCR library. The TCR beta library used iRepertoire HTBI primers with Arm-PCR amplification of CDR3. TCRdb re-analysed the multiplex PCR reads in MiXCR, keeping a single row per CDR3 protein. The table shows 500,000 or so distinct CDR3 sequences, with 15% to 20% occurring only once. The data were also submitted as part of a second study, on T cells in Graves' hyperthyroidism and ophthalmopathy.

Here the sequenced sample was peripheral blood mononuclear cells (PBMCs), taken at new diagnosis, from a patient treated with antithyroid drugs. The source is a man in his forties with Graves disease.

The chain couples TRBV15 to TRBJ1-5, with D unresolved. The CDR3 is made up of 13 amino acids. Germline CDR1 and CDR2: LNHNV and YYDKDF (reference sequence). Trimming removed 3 bases at V and 2 bases at J, with 5 bases between. The CDR3 DNA is TGTGCCACCAGCAGTGGGGGCAATCAGCCCCAGCATTTT. Its protein is CATSSGGNQPQHF.

J is TRBJ2-7 and V is TRBV12-5; 10 bases are a match to TRBD1. After removal of 2 bases from V and 4 bases from J, the junction contained 8 bases not matched to a gene. The CDR3 covers 16 residues. Germline V lookup: CDR1 LGHNT, CDR2 FRNRAP. CDR3 DNA: TGTGCTAGTGGTTTGTACAGGACAGGGGGGCTATACGAGCAGTACTTC. Translated: CASGLYRTGGLYEQYF.

The sample holds many counts of this clonotype. The chain is built from TRBV18 and TRBJ1-4; D is uncertain. This CDR3 is 12 amino acids long. The germline CDR1 and CDR2 sequences are KGHSH and LQKENI. V was trimmed by 3 bases and J by 7 bases, leaving 6 bases between them. CDR3 protein: CASSPGSEKLFF. CDR3 nucleotides: TGTGCCAGCTCACCGGGCAGTGAAAAACTGTTTTTT.

This clonotype came up many times. The V and J genes are TRBV3-1 and TRBJ2-2; D ambiguous. Between the trimmed V and J ends, which lost 0 bases and 6 bases, there was a span of 5 bases. There are 13 residues in the CDR3. CDR1 LGHDT and CDR2 YNNKEL come from the germline V gene (reference sequence). The CDR3 sequence is CASSQENPGELFF. CDR3 DNA: TGTGCCAGCAGCCAAGAAAACCCCGGGGAGCTGTTTTTT.

This chain's CDR3 is CSVGRGQTEAFF. The CDR3 bases are TGCAGCGTTGGCAGGGGACAAACTGAAGCTTTCTTT. V usage is TRBV29-1 and J usage is TRBJ1-1; weak D call: TRBD1 (6 bases). CDR1 and CDR2 (germline): SQVTM, ANQGSEA. Trimming removed 4 bases from V and 5 bases from J, with 11 bases in between. The CDR3 totals 12 residues.

This clonotype was seen many times. The chain employs TRBV12-3 or TRBV12-4 and TRBJ2-3; D may correspond to TRBD1 or TRBD2 (5 bases each). Trimming removed 3 bases at V and 2 bases at J, with 9 bases between. This CDR3 is built from 14 residues. In DNA, the CDR3 is TGTGCCAGCAGTTTTTTCGGGGCCACAGATACGCAGTATTTT. Residues: CASSFFGATDTQYF.

There are a few counts of this clonotype. This chain uses TRBV7-3 with TRBJ1-5; 9 bases are shared with TRBD1. CDR3 length: 13 amino acids. Germline CDR1 is SGHTA and CDR2 is FQGTGA. Losses at the gene ends were 9 bases for V and 5 bases for J; bases not matched to a gene: 5. The CDR3 loop reads CARRQGVDQPQHF. The CDR3 DNA follows: TGTGCCAGGAGACAGGGGGTTGATCAGCCCCAGCATTTT.

This clonotype was seen ten or more times. The J gene is TRBJ2-5, the V gene TRBV24-1; D may correspond to TRBD1 or TRBD2 (5 bases each). In germline, CDR1 is KGHDR, CDR2 SFDVKD. CDR3 size: 13 residues. V lost 9 bases, J lost 4 bases, and 14 bases lay in between. The CDR3 DNA is TGTGCCACCGTGGACGGGGCCGGAGAGACCCAGTACTTC. Protein: CATVDGAGETQYF.

The gene calls are TRBV2 and TRBJ2-5; TRBD1 is a possible D gene (5 bases). This CDR3 is 13 amino acids long. The germline CDR1 and CDR2 sequences are SNHLY and FYNNEI. Trimming pared 9 bases from V and 5 bases from J, leaving 16 bases between. The CDR3 spells CASTFSGMETQYF. CDR3 nucleotide sequence: TGTGCCAGTACTTTCTCAGGGATGGAGACCCAGTACTTC.

This clonotype was counted only a few times. One junction end does not reproduce the germline sequence, and a read error may be involved. The chain links TRBV27 to TRBJ1-1; D gene ambiguous. The CDR3 extends over 13 amino acids. The V gene's germline CDR1 is MNHEY and CDR2 SMNVEV (reference sequence). CDR3 coding DNA: TGCGCCAGCAGCCGGCCCGAATACACTGAAGCTTTCTTT. Residues: CASSRPEYTEAFF.

Regarding this clonotype: A much larger clone lies one base from this, so it may be a read error. The rearrangement joins TRBV12-3 or TRBV12-4 to TRBJ2-5, with 11 bases aligning to TRBD2. This CDR3 is built from 16 residues. The DNA of the CDR3 is TGTGCCAGCAGCACCCCACTAGCGGGAGAACGAGAGGCCCAGTACTTC. It translates to CASSTPLAGEREAQYF.

Concerning this clonotype: A much more abundant neighbour one base away suggests this may be a read error. This rearrangement joins TRBV4-1 to TRBJ2-5; D may match TRBD1 or TRBD2 (5 bases each). The V and J ends lost 1 base and 5 bases respectively, with 14 bases between them. This CDR3 is built from 15 residues. Germline V CDR1 and CDR2: MGHRA, YSYEKL. The CDR3 DNA is TGCGCCAGCAGCCAAGGAGGGGCCGTAGCGGAGACCCAGTACTTC. Translation gives CASSQGGAVAETQYF.

The sample holds many counts of this clonotype. The V gene is TRBV11-3, the J gene TRBJ2-3; the match to TRBD2 covers 11 bases. CDR1 and CDR2 (germline): SGHNT, YENEEA. CDR3 size: 15 residues. V dropped 2 bases and J dropped 5; count of bases not matched to a gene: 3. CDR3 in amino acids: CASSLQGLAGDTQYF. The CDR3, as DNA: TGTGCCAGCAGCTTACAAGGACTAGCGGGAGATACGCAGTATTTT.

This clonotype was detected ten times or more. The chain has TRBV24-1 and TRBJ1-5, with 11 positions matching TRBD1. Germline trimming cut 4 bases from V and 7 bases from J; bases unmatched to any gene: 5. CDR1 is KGHDR and CDR2 is SFDVKD in the germline V gene. This CDR3 has 15 amino acids. The CDR3 reads CATSDRTGGGQPQHF. The CDR3 DNA follows: TGTGCCACCAGTGACCGGACAGGGGGCGGGCAGCCCCAGCATTTT.

The sample holds a few counts of this clonotype. A read error may produce the germline difference seen at one junction end. This chain joins TRBV3-1 and TRBJ2-3; D unclear. The CDR3 totals 15 residues. Per the germline V gene, CDR1 is LGHDT and CDR2 is YNNKEL (reference sequence). The CDR3: CASSQGGLSIDTQYF. The DNA of the CDR3 is TGTGCCAGCAGCCAAGGCGGCCTCAGCATAGATACGCAGTATTTT.

This clonotype was recorded a few times. The rearrangement links TRBV7-3 to TRBJ2-1, with 7 bases matching TRBD1. In germline, CDR1 is SGHTA, CDR2 FQGTGA. The CDR3 extends over 17 amino acids. V gave up 4 bases and J gave up 4 bases; unmatched junction bases: 13. The CDR3 region has the DNA TGTGCCAGCAGCTCGACTCCGGGACAGAAACCGTACAATGAGCAGTTCTTC. Translated: CASSSTPGQKPYNEQFF.

This clonotype was observed at least ten times. The chain is built from TRBV2 and TRBJ2-2; D ambiguous. Looked up from germline, CDR1 is SNHLY and CDR2 is FYNNEI. V lost 1 base to trimming and J lost 5 bases, with 8 bases between them. The CDR3 is made up of 14 amino acids. The CDR3 region has the DNA TGTGCCAGCAGTGAAGTAAGGAGTACCGGGGAGCTGTTTTTT. This encodes CASSEVRSTGELFF.

This clonotype was seen more than once but under ten times. The chain carries TRBV7-9 and TRBJ2-7; 8 bases are shared with TRBD1. The germline CDR1 and CDR2 sequences are SEHNR and FQNEAQ (reference sequence). The V gene end was trimmed by 4 bases and the J gene end by 2 bases; junction bases not matched to a gene: 4. This CDR3 comprises 14 residues. This CDR3 reads CASSSRQGTYEQYF. DNA of the CDR3: TGTGCCAGCAGCTCTCGACAGGGGACCTACGAGCAGTACTTC.

This chain connects TRBV7-9 to TRBJ2-3; a possible D gene is TRBD1 (6 bases). The J call is uncertain, as TRBJ2-5 better fits the DNA end. The CDR3 covers 14 residues. Germline values: CDR1 SEHNR, CDR2 FQNEAQ (reference sequence). The CDR3 DNA reads TGTGCCAGCAGCCAACCAACAGGGTACGAGACCCAGTACTTC. Its translation is CASSQPTGYETQYF.

CDR3 DNA sequence: TGTGCCAGCAGTTATTCTGTCATCGGGGAGACCCAGTACTTC. Residues: CASSYSVIGETQYF. The chain uses TRBV6-9 and TRBJ2-5; D is undetermined. CDR1 MNHGY and CDR2 SVAAGI come from the germline V gene. The CDR3 covers 14 residues. With 0 bases removed from V and 5 bases from J, the gap between germline ends came to 10 bases.

Comment on this clonotype: One end of the junction fails to match germline, which may point to a read error. The chain carries TRBV5-1 and TRBJ2-7; TRBD2 agrees at 7 bases. Germline V gene lookup returns CDR1 SGHRS and CDR2 YFSETQ. The CDR3 spans 15 residues. The CDR3 DNA sequence: TGCGTCAGCAGCTTGGGGGTCCGGGGGGCCTACGAGCAGTACTTC. It codes for CVSSLGVRGAYEQYF.

There are many counts of this clonotype. V is TRBV11-3 and J is TRBJ2-3, with TRBD1 identical over 8 bases. After removal of 5 bases from V and 2 bases from J, the junction contained 6 bases not matched to a gene. The CDR3 is made up of 15 amino acids. Germline CDR1 is SGHNT and CDR2 is YENEEA. The CDR3 spells CASSEDRVVTDTQYF. CDR3 nucleotides: TGTGCCAGCAGCGAGGACAGGGTGGTCACAGATACGCAGTATTTT.

This clonotype was seen ten or more times. V is TRBV18 and J is TRBJ1-2, with 7 bases fitting TRBD1. The CDR3 is 15 residues long. After removal of 4 bases from V and 3 bases from J, the junction contained 8 bases not matched to a gene. The germline V gene encodes CDR1 KGHSH and CDR2 LQKENI. CDR3 nucleotides: TGTGCCAGCTCACAGGACAGGTCCAGCGACTATGGCTACACCTTC. It translates to CASSQDRSSDYGYTF. Full variable domain (remainder filled in from reference TRBV18 and TRBJ1-2): NAGVMQNPRHLVRRRGQEARLRCSPMKGHSHVYWYRQLPEEGLKFMVYLQKENIIDESGMPKERFSAEFPKEGPSILRIQQVVRGDSAAYFCASSQDRSSDYGYTFGSGTRLTVV.